This T cell receptor (beta chain) was identified during a study of blood T cell repertoires in COVID-19. Study context: Donors in the United States, Italy and Spain gave samples during acute or convalescent COVID-19. Nucleic acid was either cDNA or gDNA, and it came from T cells, B-cell-depleted T cells, or PBMCs.

Patients at the Seattle site were enrolled during active infection and followed longitudinally. In the authors' methods: Amplification of reference gene primers provided the estimated nucleated cell counts. Data came from immunoSEQ multiplex PCR; TCRdb stores just in-frame clones and leaves some out. V, J and clone size are those of that table, while D and trimming were read from the DNA. The profile covers over 70,000 clones, with approximately 85% appearing a single time and approximately 9.9% taken by the ten largest. The ends lost 5 bases at V and 4 bases at J; junction bases unmatched: 5. Germline loops: CDR1 SGHDT, CDR2 YYEEEE. The CDR3 length is 13 residues.

The sample consisted of peripheral blood. The TCR was taken from a man in his 60s with COVID-19, enrolled during active disease. The gene calls are TRBV5-6 and TRBJ1-2; 7 bases fit TRBD1. The CDR3 is CASRYGTAYGYTF. CDR3 in DNA: TGTGCCAGCAGGTACGGGACAGCCTATGGCTACACCTTC.